Presented here are 10 T cell receptor beta chains from one specimen sequenced in a study of early T cells in non-severe SARS-CoV-2 infection. TCRdb re-called the 5' RACE reads through MiXCR, storing one row per CDR3 protein. In the table there are about 53,000 distinct CDR3 sequences, 9% to 15% of which are singletons. Here the sequenced sample was whole blood, taken at baseline. All receptors come from an adult who was a healthcare worker with PCR-confirmed SARS-CoV-2 infection or an uninfected control (not recorded which).

The chain carries TRBV28 and TRBJ2-7, with 7 bases fitting TRBD1. Unmatched junction bases numbered 4, after V lost 5 bases and J lost 3 bases. Germline loops: CDR1 MDHEN, CDR2 SYDVKM. This CDR3 contains 13 residues. CDR3 bases: TGTGCCAGCAGTAACCGGGACAGCTACGAGCAGTACTTC. It yields the protein CASSNRDSYEQYF.

This clonotype was counted a few times. The chain employs TRBV28 and TRBJ1-1; tentatively, D is TRBD1 (5 bases). The CDR3 runs 15 residues. Between the trimmed V and J ends, which lost 5 bases and 4 bases, there was a span of 17 bases. Germline values: CDR1 MDHEN, CDR2 SYDVKM. The CDR3 here is CASSHRPPRGTEAFF. The CDR3 nucleotides read TGTGCCAGCAGTCATCGACCCCCAAGGGGCACTGAAGCTTTCTTT.

This chain connects TRBV7-2 to TRBJ2-4; D is unresolved. This CDR3 contains 13 residues. Germline V CDR1 and CDR2: SGHTA, FQGNSA. With 2 bases removed from V and 5 bases from J, the gap between germline ends came to 7 bases. The CDR3 DNA sequence: TGTGCCAGCAGCTTATACTGGGAAAACATTCAGTACTTC. It translates to CASSLYWENIQYF.

The gene calls are TRBV4-3 and TRBJ1-4; D possibly corresponds to TRBD1 (5 bases). This CDR3 contains 15 residues. Germline CDR1 is LGHNA and CDR2 is YSLEER. V gave up 5 bases and J gave up 4 bases, with 14 bases separating them. In DNA form, the CDR3 reads TGCGCCAGCAGCGAAAAGGGGTCGGGTAATGAAAAACTGTTTTTT. This sequence encodes CASSEKGSGNEKLFF.

This clonotype has a handful of counts. This chain uses TRBV20-1 with TRBJ2-7, with D possibly called TRBD1 or TRBD2 (6 bases each). This CDR3 is 13 amino acids long. Germline V CDR1 and CDR2: DFQATT, SNEGSKA (reference sequence). V was trimmed by 3 bases and J by 3 bases, leaving 12 bases between them. The CDR3 DNA follows: TGCAGTGCTAGTGAGGGGGGCCTCTACGAGCAGTACTTC. This encodes CSASEGGLYEQYF.

This chain connects TRBV10-3 to TRBJ1-5; no firm D call. Between the trimmed V and J ends, which lost 6 bases and 4 bases, there was a span of 13 bases. The CDR3 length is 14 residues. The germline gives CDR1 ENHRY, CDR2 SYGVKD. This CDR3 is CAIRSADTNQPQHF. Here the CDR3 DNA reads TGTGCCATCAGATCGGCTGATACTAATCAGCCCCAGCATTTT.

The V gene is TRBV7-9, the J gene TRBJ1-6; D gene unclear. Looked up from germline, CDR1 is SEHNR and CDR2 is FQNEAQ (reference sequence). The CDR3 loop spans 12 amino acids. The ends were cut back, 1 base at V and 10 bases at J, with 5 bases in the middle. CDR3 coding DNA: TGTGCCAGCAGCTTAGTGCGGTCACCCCTCCACTTT. It translates to CASSLVRSPLHF.

The gene calls are TRBV20-1 and TRBJ2-7, with 8 positions matching TRBD2. The germline gives CDR1 DFQATT, CDR2 SNEGSKA (reference sequence). The CDR3 has 17 residues. V lost 5 bases, J lost 2 bases, and 17 bases stayed unmatched. The CDR3 bases are TGCAGTGCTGGAAGGACCACTGGCCTAGCGGGTACCTACGAGCAGTACTTC. It translates to CSAGRTTGLAGTYEQYF.

The CDR3 sequence: CASSGRGRGQPQHF. The CDR3 region has the DNA TGTGCCAGCAGTGGCAGAGGGCGCGGACAGCCCCAGCATTTT. The chain uses TRBV28 and TRBJ1-5, with D hard to call. The CDR3 runs to 14 residues. In germline, CDR1 is MDHEN, CDR2 SYDVKM. Trimming stripped 5 bases from V and 7 bases from J, with 15 bases between.

This clonotype was seen many times. V is TRBV27 and J is TRBJ2-5, with a possible D match to TRBD1 (5 bases). CDR3 length equals 13 residues. Trimming cost V 5 bases and J 4 bases, with 11 bases left between them. The germline V gene has CDR1 MNHEY and CDR2 SMNVEV (reference sequence). The CDR3 region is CASSPRRGETQYF. For the CDR3, the DNA is TGTGCCAGCAGTCCCCGTAGGGGAGAGACCCAGTACTTC.